This T cell receptor beta chain is from a study of blood T cell repertoires in COVID-19. As for the study in general: Nucleic acid was either cDNA or gDNA, and it came from T cells, B-cell-depleted T cells, or PBMCs.

Per the study methods: Estimation of nucleated cell counts relied on the amplification of reference gene primers. Assay used: immunoSEQ multiplex PCR; TCRdb lists only in-frame clones, some missing. Clone size and V and J calls were adopted from that table, with D and trimming inferred from the DNA. The sample has approximately 530,000 clones, roughly 91% seen once. Patients of the Seattle cohort, enrolled during active infection, were followed longitudinally. CDR3 length: 12 residues. The V and J ends lost 4 bases and 5 bases respectively, with 9 bases between them. Looked up from germline, CDR1 is KGHSH and CDR2 is LQKENI.

This receptor was obtained from a woman aged 45-65 years with COVID-19, enrolled during active disease. The rearrangement joins TRBV18 to TRBJ2-7, with D maybe TRBD2 (7 bases). The source material was peripheral blood. Here the CDR3 reads CASSQGGDEQYF. CDR3 coding DNA: TGTGCCAGCTCACAAGGGGGGGACGAGCAGTACTTC.